This TCR beta chain was captured by sequencing in a study of cytomegalovirus exposure and HLA in healthy donors. Study-wide context: Most donors, around 81% of approximately 400 genotyped, fell in the Caucasian-associated ancestry cluster.

General study results and limits: The productive fraction for most TCR beta V segments was about 87% or about 30% in an earlier analysis.

The PCR contained 60 Vbeta and 13 Jbeta primers. Sequencing was performed with immunoSEQ multiplex PCR; in TCRdb, only in-frame clones are kept and a portion is missing. Its table lists 140,000 to 150,000 clones. The CDR3 is made up of 12 amino acids. Trimming took off 2 bases at V and 8 bases at J, with 6 bases between the two ends. Looked up from germline, CDR1 is PRHDT and CDR2 is FYEKMQ (reference sequence). Note on this clone: Its antigen is as yet unknown.

The material sequenced was PBMCs. This TCR came from a male donor in good health and CMV-seronegative. V is TRBV13 and J is TRBJ2-2; D gene ambiguous. CDR3 in DNA: TGTGCCAGCAGCTTAAAGAGAGGGGAGCTGTTTTTT. It is translated as CASSLKRGELFF.